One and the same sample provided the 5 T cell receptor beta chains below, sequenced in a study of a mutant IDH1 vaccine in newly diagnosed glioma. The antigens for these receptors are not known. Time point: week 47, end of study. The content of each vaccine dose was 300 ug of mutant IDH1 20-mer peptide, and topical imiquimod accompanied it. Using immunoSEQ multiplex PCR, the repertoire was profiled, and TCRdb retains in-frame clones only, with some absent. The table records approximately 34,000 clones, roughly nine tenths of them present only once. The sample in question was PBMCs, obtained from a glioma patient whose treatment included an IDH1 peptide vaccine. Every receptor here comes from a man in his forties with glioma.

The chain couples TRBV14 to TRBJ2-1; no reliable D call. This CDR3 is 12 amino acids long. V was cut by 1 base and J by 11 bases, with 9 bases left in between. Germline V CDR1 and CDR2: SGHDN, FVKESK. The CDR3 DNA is TGTGCCAGCAGCCAAGGTTTTGGGAAGCAGTTCTTC. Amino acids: CASSQGFGKQFF.

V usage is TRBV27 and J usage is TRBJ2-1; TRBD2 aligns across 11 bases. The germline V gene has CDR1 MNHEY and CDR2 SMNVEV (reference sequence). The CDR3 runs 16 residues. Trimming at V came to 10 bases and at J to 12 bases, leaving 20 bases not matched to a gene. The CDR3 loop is CATAASLAGGQDWQFF. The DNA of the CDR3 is TGTGCCACCGCAGCATCCCTAGCGGGGGGCCAGGACTGGCAGTTCTTC.

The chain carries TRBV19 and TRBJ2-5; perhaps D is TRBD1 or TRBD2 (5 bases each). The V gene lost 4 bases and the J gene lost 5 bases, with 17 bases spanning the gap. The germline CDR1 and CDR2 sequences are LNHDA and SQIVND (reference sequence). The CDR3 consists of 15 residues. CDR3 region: CASSKGPTRSETQYF. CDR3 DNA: TGTGCCAGTAGTAAGGGACCCACGAGGTCGGAGACCCAGTACTTC.

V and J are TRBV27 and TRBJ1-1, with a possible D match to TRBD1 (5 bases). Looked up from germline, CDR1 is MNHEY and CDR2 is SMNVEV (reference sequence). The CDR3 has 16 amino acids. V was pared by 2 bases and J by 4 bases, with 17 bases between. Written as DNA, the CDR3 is TGTGCCAGCAGTTTAGTCGGTTTTGCAGGGATCACTGAAGCTTTCTTT. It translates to CASSLVGFAGITEAFF.

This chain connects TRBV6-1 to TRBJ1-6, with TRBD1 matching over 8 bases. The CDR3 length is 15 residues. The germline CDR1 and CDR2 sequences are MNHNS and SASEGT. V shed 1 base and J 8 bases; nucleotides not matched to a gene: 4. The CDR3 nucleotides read TGTGCCAGCAGTGAAGAGACAGGGGATTATTCACCCCTCCACTTT. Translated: CASSEETGDYSPLHF.